What follows are 18 T cell receptor beta chains derived from one specimen sequenced in a study of OX40 agonist ivuxolimab in advanced cancers. Clones were sequenced by immunoSEQ multiplex PCR, and TCRdb holds only the in-frame ones, with some missing. The sample includes 50,000 to 65,000 clones, more than 85% seen only once; the top ten take around 15%. This specimen was CD4+ or CD8+ T cells sorted from blood, taken in a trial of the OX40 agonist ivuxolimab. These receptor sequences come from an adult with an advanced solid tumor such as melanoma, head and neck, liver or kidney cancer.

V and J are TRBV15 and TRBJ1-5; possible D gene TRBD1, 5 bases. Germline V gene data show CDR1 as LNHNV and CDR2 as YYDKDF (reference sequence). Between the trimmed V and J ends, which lost 8 bases and 4 bases, there was a span of 12 bases. The length of the CDR3 is 13 residues. The chain's CDR3 is CATHQGPNQPQHF. CDR3 DNA sequence: TGTGCCACCCACCAGGGTCCGAATCAGCCCCAGCATTTT.

This clone has just one count. The gene calls are TRBV2 and TRBJ2-3; D not certain. This CDR3 region has 12 residues. From germline, CDR1 is SNHLY and CDR2 FYNNEI. V lost 8 bases and J 0 bases, leaving 6 bases between the germline ends. DNA for the CDR3: TGTGCCAGCGCGGAAAGCACAGATACGCAGTATTTT. It translates to CASAESTDTQYF.

The chain carries TRBV27 and TRBJ2-1; D is undetermined. Germline V lookup: CDR1 MNHEY, CDR2 SMNVEV (reference sequence). This CDR3 has 13 residues. Trimming stripped 2 bases from V and 7 bases from J, with 9 bases between. CDR3 region: CASSLRIYNEQFF. CDR3 sequence (DNA): TGTGCCAGCAGTTTACGGATATATAATGAGCAGTTCTTC.

The rearrangement joins TRBV2 to TRBJ1-4, with a tentative D call TRBD1 (5 bases). Germline values: CDR1 SNHLY, CDR2 FYNNEI. This CDR3 contains 17 residues. The V and J ends lost 7 bases and 0 bases respectively, with 18 bases between them. The CDR3: CASNPQDFLATNEKLFF. CDR3 sequence (DNA): TGTGCCAGCAACCCACAGGATTTCCTTGCAACTAATGAAAAACTGTTTTTT.

The chain combines TRBV20-1 with TRBJ1-1; no definite D call. The CDR3 totals 11 residues. V lost 7 bases, J lost 0 bases, and 6 bases lay in between. Germline loops: CDR1 DFQATT, CDR2 SNEGSKA (reference sequence). CDR3 in DNA: TGCAGTGTTGCAGTGAACACTGAAGCTTTCTTT. It translates to CSVAVNTEAFF.

This chain links TRBV7-7 with TRBJ2-7; D possibly corresponds to TRBD1 (6 bases). Germline assignment: CDR1 SSHAT and CDR2 FNYEAQ (reference sequence). This CDR3 spans 14 amino acids. The V and J ends lost 5 bases and 6 bases respectively, with 17 bases between them. The CDR3 nucleotides read TGTGCCAGCAGCGAAATGAACAGGGTGGGCGAGCAGTACTTC. It translates to CASSEMNRVGEQYF.

The table lists this clone with a count of one. The chain carries TRBV4-1 and TRBJ1-5; perhaps TRBD1 as D (6 bases). Trimming left V 0 bases short and J 7 bases short, with 7 bases between. The CDR3 runs 13 residues. Per the germline V gene, CDR1 is MGHRA and CDR2 is YSYEKL. DNA for the CDR3: TGCGCCAGCAGCCAAGATAGGGGGCAGCCCCAGCATTTT. Its translation is CASSQDRGQPQHF.

The chain carries TRBV9 and TRBJ2-1; D unresolved. CDR1 is SGDLS and CDR2 is YYNGEE in the germline V gene. This CDR3 is built from 15 residues. Between the trimmed V and J ends, which lost 0 bases and 4 bases, there was a span of 11 bases. The CDR3 sequence: CASSVELGLYNEQFF. The CDR3 DNA follows: TGTGCCAGCAGCGTAGAATTGGGTCTGTACAATGAGCAGTTCTTC.

This chain links TRBV4-1 with TRBJ1-2; D not certain. Germline values: CDR1 MGHRA, CDR2 YSYEKL. The CDR3 has 16 residues. The V end was cut by 4 bases, the J end by 1 base, with 16 bases between. CDR3 in amino acids: CASSPPGGRDNYGYTF. CDR3 coding DNA: TGCGCCAGCAGCCCCCCAGGAGGGCGGGATAACTATGGCTACACCTTC.

This rearrangement joins TRBV4-1 to TRBJ2-7; TRBD2 matches at 7 bases. V dropped 1 base and J dropped 3; count of bases not matched to a gene: 6. The CDR3 is made up of 15 amino acids. Germline V gene sequence: CDR1 MGHRA, CDR2 YSYEKL. The CDR3 sequence: CASSQVAGLIYEQYF. CDR3 coding DNA: TGCGCCAGCAGCCAAGTGGCGGGACTAATCTACGAGCAGTACTTC.

The genes are TRBV5-1 and TRBJ2-3; D possibly uses TRBD1 or TRBD2 (7 bases each). Looked up from germline, CDR1 is SGHRS and CDR2 is YFSETQ. This CDR3 spans 15 amino acids. V lost 4 bases, J lost 3 bases, and 15 bases lay in between. The CDR3 region has the DNA TGCGCCAGCAGCCCGGGCAGGGGGGGGACAGATACGCAGTATTTT. Amino acid sequence: CASSPGRGGTDTQYF.

J is TRBJ2-3 and V is TRBV6-4; tentatively, D is TRBD1 or TRBD2 (5 bases each). Germline loops: CDR1 MRHNA, CDR2 SNTAGT. CDR3 length equals 13 residues. Trimming took 4 bases from V and 3 from J, leaving 8 bases between them. The CDR3 region is CASSVGETDTQYF. In DNA form, the CDR3 reads TGTGCCAGCAGTGTGGGGGAAACAGATACGCAGTATTTT.

This chain connects TRBV4-1 to TRBJ2-1, with TRBD2 matching 11 bases. The germline V gene has CDR1 MGHRA and CDR2 YSYEKL. The CDR3 is made up of 16 amino acids. V was pared by 5 bases and J by 9 bases, with 12 bases of the junction left unmatched. CDR3 DNA: TGCGCCAGCAGCAATCTAGCGGGAGGTGGGGGACTTGAGCAGTTCTTC. Protein product: CASSNLAGGGGLEQFF.

The gene calls are TRBV27 and TRBJ1-1; no definite D call. The CDR3 loop spans 11 amino acids. The germline CDR1 and CDR2 sequences are MNHEY and SMNVEV (reference sequence). V shed 6 bases and J shed 7 bases, with 9 bases lying between them. CDR3 amino acids: CASRGYNEAFF. The CDR3 DNA reads TGTGCCAGCAGGGGGTATAATGAAGCTTTCTTT.

This sequence joins TRBV4-3 and TRBJ2-7; 9 bases are shared with TRBD1. The CDR3 is made up of 15 amino acids. V lost 4 bases to trimming and J lost 3 bases; unmatched junction nucleotides: 7. Germline V lookup: CDR1 LGHNA, CDR2 YSLEER. The DNA for the CDR3 is TGCGCCAGCAGCCCGGGACAGGGCCCCAACTACGAGCAGTACTTC. This encodes CASSPGQGPNYEQYF.

The chain uses TRBV7-9 and TRBJ2-3; TRBD2 matches at 8 bases. Germline CDR1 is SEHNR and CDR2 is FQNEAQ (reference sequence). CDR3 length equals 15 residues. J gave up 5 bases and V 5 bases, and 9 bases lay outside the gene matches. The DNA for the CDR3 is TGTGCCAGCAGCCGAGTTCGGGCGGGGGGAGATACGCAGTATTTT. Residues: CASSRVRAGGDTQYF.

As regards this clone: Its ends do not fully match the called genes, so a read error is possible. The genes are TRBV5-5 and TRBJ1-4, with D tentatively TRBD1 (6 bases). The CDR3 has 14 amino acids. Germline assignment: CDR1 SGHKS and CDR2 YYEKEE (reference sequence). In nucleotides, the CDR3 is TGTGCCAGCAACTTGTGGGGGGCTGGTGAAAAACTGTTTTTT. This encodes CASNLWGAGEKLFF.

The chain uses TRBV7-2 and TRBJ2-3; TRBD1 agrees at 8 bases. The CDR3 loop spans 15 amino acids. With 6 bases clipped from V and 0 bases from J, the junction kept 5 bases outside the gene matches. Germline V gene data show CDR1 as SGHTA and CDR2 as FQGNSA. Written as DNA, the CDR3 is TGTGCCAGCAGTTCGACAGGGGCGAGCACAGATACGCAGTATTTT. As protein: CASSSTGASTDTQYF.